A single sample is the source of the 4 T cell receptor beta chains below, sequenced in a study of blood T cell repertoires in COVID-19. Profiling relied on immunoSEQ multiplex PCR, and the TCRdb table lists in-frame clones only, not all of them. Of 15,000 or so clones listed, roughly nine tenths are singletons. Sequencing input: peripheral blood. These receptors were taken from a woman in her 70s in a cohort sampled during active or convalescent COVID-19.

The V gene is TRBV5-1, the J gene TRBJ2-7; D not resolved. CDR1 SGHRS and CDR2 YFSETQ come from the germline V gene. The CDR3 spans 14 residues. V was cut by 1 base and J by 0 bases, with 8 bases left in between. CDR3 protein: CASSLTPNSYEQYF. The DNA of the CDR3 is TGCGCCAGCAGCTTGACACCAAACTCCTACGAGCAGTACTTC.

This chain uses TRBV11-2 with TRBJ2-2, with 10 bases that match TRBD2. The germline V gene has CDR1 SGHAT and CDR2 FQNNGV. Trimming removed 6 bases from V and 3 bases from J; junction bases left unmatched: 10. The CDR3 extends over 17 amino acids. Here the CDR3 reads CASRLRGAGGYTGELFF. Here the CDR3 DNA reads TGTGCCAGCAGACTGAGGGGAGCGGGGGGGTACACCGGGGAGCTGTTTTTT.

The rearrangement uses TRBV7-2 and TRBJ1-1; D is unclear. Germline lookup yields CDR1 SGHTA and CDR2 FQGNSA. The V end was cut by 6 bases, the J end by 6 bases, with 11 bases between. The CDR3 is made up of 12 amino acids. The CDR3 DNA reads as TGTGCCAGCAGTGACGGGGTGGCTGAAGCTTTCTTT. Protein sequence: CASSDGVAEAFF.

The chain joins TRBV7-2 to TRBJ1-2; 8 bases map to TRBD1. Trimming cost V 3 bases and J 3 bases; bases outside gene matches: 3. Germline lookup yields CDR1 SGHTA and CDR2 FQGNSA. This CDR3 is 14 amino acids long. CDR3 sequence (DNA): TGTGCCAGCAGCTTTTCACAGGGGGACTATGGCTACACCTTC. Its protein is CASSFSQGDYGYTF.